Listed here are 15 T cell receptor beta chains from one sample, sequenced in a study of PD-1 blockade in mismatch repair-deficient tumors. Produced via immunoSEQ multiplex PCR; TCRdb's table is partial and in-frame only. In the table there are around 38,000 clones, around 75% of which are singletons. The source was peripheral blood, collected 4 weeks after starting pembrolizumab. Every receptor here comes from an adult with mismatch repair-deficient cancer.

The gene calls are TRBV27 and TRBJ2-5, with TRBD2 matching 9 bases. The germline CDR1 and CDR2 sequences are MNHEY and SMNVEV (reference sequence). This CDR3 is built from 17 residues. The V segment lost 4 bases and the J segment 3 bases; nucleotides outside the gene matches: 12. The CDR3 DNA sequence: TGTGCCAGCAGTTCTTTTGTAGGGCTAGCGGGAAAAGAGACCCAGTACTTC. It codes for CASSSFVGLAGKETQYF.

This clone was counted only a few times. V and J are TRBV21-1 and TRBJ1-5; the table calls TRBD1, which could not be checked here. TRBV21-1 counts as a pseudogene. This CDR3 region has 14 residues. CDR3 protein: CASRTGYSNQPQHF. The CDR3 region has the DNA TGTGCCAGCAGGACAGGGTATAGCAATCAGCCCCAGCATTTT.

This chain uses TRBV5-1 with TRBJ2-5; unclear D gene. The CDR3 is made up of 14 amino acids. Germline CDR1 reads SGHRS; CDR2 reads YFSETQ. The germline V and J ends were trimmed by 1 base and 2 bases, with 9 bases remaining between them. The CDR3 DNA follows: TGCGCCAGCAGCTTGCCTTACGGGCAAGAGACCCAGTACTTC. This codes for CASSLPYGQETQYF.

The rearrangement joins TRBV29-1 to TRBJ1-2; D not certain. V dropped 6 bases and J dropped 4 bases, with 15 bases sitting between them. This CDR3 region has 13 residues. Germline V CDR1 and CDR2: SQVTM, ANQGSEA. The chain's CDR3 is CSVEDPWGYGYTF. The CDR3 DNA sequence: TGCAGCGTAGAGGACCCTTGGGGCTATGGCTACACCTTC.

The chain is built from TRBV10-3 and TRBJ2-3, with a possible D match to TRBD1 (5 bases). Germline CDR1 ENHRY, CDR2 SYGVKD. The CDR3 covers 13 residues. V shed 7 bases and J shed 0 bases, with 8 bases lying between them. CDR3 sequence: CAITTGSTDTQYF. CDR3 nucleotide sequence: TGTGCCATCACAACAGGAAGCACAGATACGCAGTATTTT.

V gene TRBV21-1 combines with J gene TRBJ2-7. TRBV21-1 is termed a pseudogene. This CDR3 is built from 15 residues. CDR3 sequence reads: CASSQEGLRVYEQYF. DNA for the CDR3: TGTGCCAGCAGCCAAGAGGGCCTACGTGTCTACGAGCAGTACTTC.

This clone was seen a few times. The chain links TRBV5-4 to TRBJ2-3; TRBD2 matches at 11 bases. Germline V gene sequence: CDR1 SGHNT, CDR2 YYREEE (reference sequence). This CDR3 is 15 amino acids long. V lost 3 bases and J lost 4; bases outside the gene matches: 4. The CDR3 DNA is TGTGCCAGCAGCTCTAGCGGGAGGAGCTCAGATACGCAGTATTTT. This gives the protein CASSSSGRSSDTQYF.

The rearrangement links TRBV29-1 to TRBJ2-5, with 11 bases identical to TRBD2. J was trimmed by 5 bases and V by 7 bases; bases with no gene match: 18. Per the germline V gene, CDR1 is SQVTM and CDR2 is ANQGSEA. This CDR3 is 17 amino acids long. The CDR3 sequence: CSAKMVLAGGPEETQYF. In nucleotides, the CDR3 is TGCAGCGCGAAGATGGTTTTAGCGGGAGGGCCGGAGGAGACCCAGTACTTC.

In this sample, this clone turned up once. J is TRBJ2-7 and V is TRBV29-1; TRBD1 agrees at 9 bases. The CDR3 spans 13 residues. Germline V gene lookup returns CDR1 SQVTM and CDR2 ANQGSEA. The trim removed 6 bases at V and 3 bases at J, leaving 6 bases unmatched. The CDR3 DNA follows: TGCAGCGTCTGGACAGGGGCGGGCTACGAGCAGTACTTC. This gives the protein CSVWTGAGYEQYF.

This sequence joins TRBV11-2 and TRBJ1-2; perhaps TRBD1 as D (6 bases). Germline assignment: CDR1 SGHAT and CDR2 FQNNGV. The CDR3 contains 13 residues. Trimming took off 5 bases at V and 5 bases at J, with 12 bases between the two ends. The CDR3 here is CASSQDRFYGYTF. CDR3 in DNA: TGTGCCAGCAGCCAAGACAGGTTTTATGGCTACACCTTC.

This chain connects TRBV28 to TRBJ2-7, with 10 nucleotides matching TRBD1. This CDR3 contains 16 residues. J lost 2 bases, V lost 6 bases, and 10 bases had no gene match. From germline, CDR1 is MDHEN and CDR2 SYDVKM. The CDR3 sequence is CASRIFTGTGAYEQYF. Here the CDR3 DNA reads TGTGCCAGCAGAATCTTTACCGGGACAGGGGCCTACGAGCAGTACTTC.

This clone is judged medium-sized (0.01 to 0.1%). A junction boundary mismatches the germline segment, possibly from a read error. V is TRBV4-1 and J is TRBJ2-1; maybe TRBD1 (7 bases). The CDR3 length is 16 residues. The V gene's germline CDR1 is MGHRA and CDR2 YSYEKL. The CDR3 nucleotides are TGCGCCAGCAGTCAAGCGGTAGGAGGGGGCCGGGATGAGCAGTTCTTC. Amino acids: CASSQAVGGGRDEQFF.

This chain connects TRBV7-6 to TRBJ2-1, with TRBD2 matching over 7 bases. V lost 2 bases, J lost 9 bases, and 10 bases stayed unmatched. Germline V gene data show CDR1 as SGHVS and CDR2 as FNYEAQ. The CDR3 covers 15 residues. The CDR3 DNA is TGTGCCAGCAGCTTAAAGGCTAGCGGAGGTAGTGAGCAGTTCTTC. Protein: CASSLKASGGSEQFF.

The chain is built from TRBV19 and TRBJ2-5, with TRBD1 identical over 12 bases. The CDR3 spans 13 residues. V dropped 8 bases and J dropped 5; count of bases not matched to a gene: 3. The V gene's germline CDR1 is LNHDA and CDR2 SQIVND (reference sequence). CDR3 protein: CASGTGGKETQYF. DNA of the CDR3: TGTGCCAGTGGGACAGGGGGCAAGGAGACCCAGTACTTC.

The chain carries TRBV7-9 and TRBJ1-4; no clear D gene. V lost 1 base, J lost 9 bases, and 18 bases lay in between. The CDR3 contains 16 residues. In germline, CDR1 is SEHNR, CDR2 FQNEAQ (reference sequence). CDR3 region: CASSLGPDGPGKKLFF. The CDR3 DNA follows: TGTGCCAGCAGCTTAGGGCCGGACGGGCCCGGGAAAAAACTGTTTTTT.